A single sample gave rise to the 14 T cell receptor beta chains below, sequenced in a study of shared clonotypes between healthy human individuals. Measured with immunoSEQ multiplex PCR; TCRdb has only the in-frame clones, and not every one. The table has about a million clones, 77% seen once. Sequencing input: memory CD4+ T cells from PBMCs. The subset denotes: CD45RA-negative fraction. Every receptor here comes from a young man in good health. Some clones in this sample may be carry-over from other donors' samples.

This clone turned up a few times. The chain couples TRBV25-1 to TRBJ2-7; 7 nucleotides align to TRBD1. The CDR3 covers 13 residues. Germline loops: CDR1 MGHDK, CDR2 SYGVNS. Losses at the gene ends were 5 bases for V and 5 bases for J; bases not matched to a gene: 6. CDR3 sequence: CASSKGARDEQYF. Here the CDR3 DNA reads TGTGCCAGCAGTAAGGGGGCGCGTGACGAGCAGTACTTC.

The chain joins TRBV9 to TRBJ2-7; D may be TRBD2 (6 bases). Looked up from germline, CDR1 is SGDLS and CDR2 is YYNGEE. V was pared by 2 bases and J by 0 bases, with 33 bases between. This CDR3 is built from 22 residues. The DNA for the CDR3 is TGTGCCAGCAGCGTGAGTCCCATCTACGGGGGACCTTTGGACGGGTCCTCCTACGAGCAGTACTTC. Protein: CASSVSPIYGGPLDGSSYEQYF.

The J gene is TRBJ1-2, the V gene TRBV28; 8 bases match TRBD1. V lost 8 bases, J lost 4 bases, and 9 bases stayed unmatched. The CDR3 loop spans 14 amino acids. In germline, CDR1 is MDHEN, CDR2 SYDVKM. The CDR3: CASLDRGGGYGYTF. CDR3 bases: TGTGCCAGCCTTGACAGGGGCGGCGGCTATGGCTACACCTTC.

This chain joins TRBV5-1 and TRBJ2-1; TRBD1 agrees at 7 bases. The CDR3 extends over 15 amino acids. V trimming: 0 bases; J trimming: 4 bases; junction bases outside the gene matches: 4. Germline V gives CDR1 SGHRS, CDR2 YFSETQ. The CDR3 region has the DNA TGCGCCAGCAGCTTGGTCCCGGGACAGTACAATGAGCAGTTCTTC. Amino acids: CASSLVPGQYNEQFF. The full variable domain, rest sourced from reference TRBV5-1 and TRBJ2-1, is KAGVTQTPRYLIKTRGQQVTLSCSPISGHRSVSWYQQTPGQGLQFLFEYFSETQRNKGNFPGRFSGRQFSNSRSEMNVSTLELGDSALYLCASSLVPGQYNEQFFGPGTRLTVL.

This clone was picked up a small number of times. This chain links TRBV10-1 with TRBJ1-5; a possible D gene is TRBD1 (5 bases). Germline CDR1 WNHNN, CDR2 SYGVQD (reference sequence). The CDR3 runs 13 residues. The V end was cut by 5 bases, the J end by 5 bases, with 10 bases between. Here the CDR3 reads CASSSAGDQPQHF. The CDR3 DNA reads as TGCGCCAGCAGTAGTGCGGGGGATCAGCCCCAGCATTTT.

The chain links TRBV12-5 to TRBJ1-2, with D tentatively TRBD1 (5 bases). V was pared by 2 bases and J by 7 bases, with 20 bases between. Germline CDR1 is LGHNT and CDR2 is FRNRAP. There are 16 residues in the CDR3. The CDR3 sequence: CASGLWGDPTGGGYTF. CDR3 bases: TGTGCTAGTGGTTTGTGGGGGGACCCTACCGGGGGTGGCTACACCTTC.

The chain's CDR3 is CASSGTGGNYGYTF. Here the CDR3 DNA reads TGTGCCAGCTCCGGGACAGGGGGAAACTATGGCTACACCTTC. The chain is built from TRBV2 and TRBJ1-2; 11 bases map to TRBD1. The CDR3 spans 14 residues. V gave up 8 bases and J gave up 2 bases; unmatched junction bases: 4. CDR1 is SNHLY and CDR2 is FYNNEI in the germline V gene.

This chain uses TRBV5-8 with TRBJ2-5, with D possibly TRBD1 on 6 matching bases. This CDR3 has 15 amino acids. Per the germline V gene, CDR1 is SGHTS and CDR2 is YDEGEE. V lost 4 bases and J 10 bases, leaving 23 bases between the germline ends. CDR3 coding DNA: TGTGCCAGCAGCCCCGGGGTCAGGGGCCAAAAGGACCAGTACTTC. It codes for CASSPGVRGQKDQYF.

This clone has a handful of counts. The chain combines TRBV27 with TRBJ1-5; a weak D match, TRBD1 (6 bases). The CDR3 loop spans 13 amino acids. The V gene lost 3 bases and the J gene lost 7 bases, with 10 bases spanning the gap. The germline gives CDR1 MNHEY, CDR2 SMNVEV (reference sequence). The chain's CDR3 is CASSLGASQPQHF. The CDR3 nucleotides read TGTGCCAGCAGTTTGGGGGCCAGCCAGCCCCAGCATTTT.

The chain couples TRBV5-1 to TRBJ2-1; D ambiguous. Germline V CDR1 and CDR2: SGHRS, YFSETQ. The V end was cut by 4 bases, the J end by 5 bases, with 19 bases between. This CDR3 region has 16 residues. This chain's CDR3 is CASSDFTSNVHNEQFF. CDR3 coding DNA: TGCGCCAGCAGCGATTTTACATCGAATGTCCACAATGAGCAGTTCTTC.

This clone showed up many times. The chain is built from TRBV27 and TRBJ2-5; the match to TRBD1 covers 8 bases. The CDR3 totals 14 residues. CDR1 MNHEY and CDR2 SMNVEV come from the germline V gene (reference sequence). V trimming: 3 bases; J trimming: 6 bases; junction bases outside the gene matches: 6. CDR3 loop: CASSFGQGAQTQYF. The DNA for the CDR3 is TGTGCCAGCAGTTTTGGGCAGGGGGCCCAGACCCAGTACTTC.

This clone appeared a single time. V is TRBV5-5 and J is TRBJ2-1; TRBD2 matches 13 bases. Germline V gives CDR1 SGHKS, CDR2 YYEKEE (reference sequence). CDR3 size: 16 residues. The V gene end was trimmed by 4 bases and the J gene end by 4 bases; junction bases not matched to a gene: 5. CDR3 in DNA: TGTGCCAGCAGCCCTCAGGGACTAGCGGGGTACAATGAGCAGTTCTTC. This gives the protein CASSPQGLAGYNEQFF.

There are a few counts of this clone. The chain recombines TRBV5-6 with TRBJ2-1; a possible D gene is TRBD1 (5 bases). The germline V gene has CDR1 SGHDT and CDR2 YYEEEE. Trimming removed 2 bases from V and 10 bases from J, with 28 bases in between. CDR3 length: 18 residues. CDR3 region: CASSFGRSRQGLKYEQFF. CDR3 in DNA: TGTGCCAGCAGCTTCGGACGGTCCAGGCAGGGCCTAAAGTACGAGCAGTTCTTC.

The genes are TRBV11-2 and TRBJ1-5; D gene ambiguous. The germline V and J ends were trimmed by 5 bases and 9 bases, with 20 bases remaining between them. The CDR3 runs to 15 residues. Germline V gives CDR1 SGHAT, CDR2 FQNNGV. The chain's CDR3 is CASSPQTNSVGPQHF. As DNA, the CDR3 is TGTGCCAGCAGCCCGCAAACCAATAGTGTAGGGCCCCAGCATTTT.